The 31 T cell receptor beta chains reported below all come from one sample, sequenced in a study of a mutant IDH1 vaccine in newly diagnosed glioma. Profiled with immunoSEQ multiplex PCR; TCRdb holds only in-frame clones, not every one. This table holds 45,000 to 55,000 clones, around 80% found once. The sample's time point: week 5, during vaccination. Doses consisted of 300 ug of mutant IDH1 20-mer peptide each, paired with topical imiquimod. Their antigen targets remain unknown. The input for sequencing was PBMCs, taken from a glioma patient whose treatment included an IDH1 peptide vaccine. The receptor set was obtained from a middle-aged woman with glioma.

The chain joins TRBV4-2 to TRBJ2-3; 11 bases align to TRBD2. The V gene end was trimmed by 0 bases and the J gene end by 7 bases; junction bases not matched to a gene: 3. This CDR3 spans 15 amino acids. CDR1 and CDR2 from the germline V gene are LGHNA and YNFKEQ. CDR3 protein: CASSQEPSGGYTQYF. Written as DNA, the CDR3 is TGTGCCAGCAGCCAAGAGCCTAGCGGGGGGTATACGCAGTATTTT.

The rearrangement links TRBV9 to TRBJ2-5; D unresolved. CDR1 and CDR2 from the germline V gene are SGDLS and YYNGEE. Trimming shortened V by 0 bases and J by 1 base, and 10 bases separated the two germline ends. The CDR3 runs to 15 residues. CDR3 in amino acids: CASSVEGLRQETQYF. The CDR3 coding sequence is TGTGCCAGCAGCGTAGAGGGTCTCCGCCAAGAGACCCAGTACTTC. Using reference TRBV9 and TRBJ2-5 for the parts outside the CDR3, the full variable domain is DSGVTQTPKHLITATGQRVTLRCSPRSGDLSVYWYQQSLDQGLQFLIQYYNGEERAKGNILERFSAQQFPDLHSELNLSSLELGDSALYFCASSVEGLRQETQYFGPGTRLLVL.

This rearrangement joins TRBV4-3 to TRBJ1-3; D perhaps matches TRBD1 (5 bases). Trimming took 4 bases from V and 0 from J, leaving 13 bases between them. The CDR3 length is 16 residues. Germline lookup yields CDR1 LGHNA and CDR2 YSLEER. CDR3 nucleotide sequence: TGCGCCAGCAGCCCTGGGACGGGTTACTCTGGAAACACCATATATTTT. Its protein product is CASSPGTGYSGNTIYF.

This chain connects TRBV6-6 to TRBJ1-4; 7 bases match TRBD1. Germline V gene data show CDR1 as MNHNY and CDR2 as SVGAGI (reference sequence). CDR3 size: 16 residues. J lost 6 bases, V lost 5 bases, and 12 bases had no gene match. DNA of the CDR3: TGTGCCAGCAGTCACGGGACAGCCCACCCAGATGAAAAACTGTTTTTT. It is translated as CASSHGTAHPDEKLFF.

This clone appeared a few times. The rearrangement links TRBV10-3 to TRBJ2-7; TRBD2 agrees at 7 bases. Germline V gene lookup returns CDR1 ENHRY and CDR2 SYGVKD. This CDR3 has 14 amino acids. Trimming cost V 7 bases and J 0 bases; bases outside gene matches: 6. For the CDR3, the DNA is TGTGCCATCAAGAGTGGCGGGAGCTCCTACGAGCAGTACTTC. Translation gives CAIKSGGSSYEQYF.

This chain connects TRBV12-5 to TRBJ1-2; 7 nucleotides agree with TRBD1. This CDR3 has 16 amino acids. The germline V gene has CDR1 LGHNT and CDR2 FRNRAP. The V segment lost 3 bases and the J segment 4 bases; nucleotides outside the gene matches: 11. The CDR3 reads CASGLLKDRPFYGYTF. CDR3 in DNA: TGTGCTAGTGGTTTACTAAAGGACAGGCCCTTCTATGGCTACACCTTC.

As DNA, the CDR3 is TGTGCCAGCGCAGCAACAGGGAGTTCTGGAAACACCATATATTTT. It is translated as CASAATGSSGNTIYF. The rearrangement uses TRBV6-1 and TRBJ1-3; D is perhaps TRBD1 (6 bases). The CDR3 is made up of 15 amino acids. Trimming left V 8 bases short and J 1 base short, with 15 bases between. Germline V lookup: CDR1 MNHNS, CDR2 SASEGT.

In nucleotides, the CDR3 is TGTGCCAGTAGTAGGCTGGCAGATGGCTACACCTTC. Translation: CASSRLADGYTF. This chain joins TRBV19 and TRBJ1-2, with D unresolved. Per the germline V gene, CDR1 is LNHDA and CDR2 is SQIVND (reference sequence). Trimming shortened V by 4 bases and J by 6 bases, and 9 bases separated the two germline ends. This CDR3 has 12 residues.

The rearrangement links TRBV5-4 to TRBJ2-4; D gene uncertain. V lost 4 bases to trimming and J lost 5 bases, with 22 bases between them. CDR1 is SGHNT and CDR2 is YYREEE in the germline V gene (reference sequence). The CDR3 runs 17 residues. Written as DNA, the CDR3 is TGTGCCAGCAGCCCTAACCCGATGTCCAAACCCCAAAACATTCAGTACTTC. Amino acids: CASSPNPMSKPQNIQYF.

For the CDR3, the DNA is TGTGCCACCTCACTAGCGGATACAGATACGCAGTATTTT. The encoded protein is CATSLADTDTQYF. The V and J genes are TRBV10-3 and TRBJ2-3; TRBD2 matches 8 bases. The length of the CDR3 is 13 residues. After removal of 10 bases from V and 3 bases from J, the junction contained 6 bases not matched to a gene. CDR1 is ENHRY and CDR2 is SYGVKD in the germline V gene.

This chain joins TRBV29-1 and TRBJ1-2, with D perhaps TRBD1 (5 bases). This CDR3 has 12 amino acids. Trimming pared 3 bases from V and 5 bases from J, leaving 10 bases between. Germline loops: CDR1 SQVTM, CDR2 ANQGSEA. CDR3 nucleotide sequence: TGCAGCGTTGAGGCGGGACCATATGGCTACACCTTC. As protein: CSVEAGPYGYTF.

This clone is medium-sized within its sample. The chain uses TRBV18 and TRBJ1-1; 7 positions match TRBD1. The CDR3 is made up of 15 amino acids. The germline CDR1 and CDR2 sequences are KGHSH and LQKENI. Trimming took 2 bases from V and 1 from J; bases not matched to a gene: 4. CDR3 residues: CASSPVQGPNTEAFF. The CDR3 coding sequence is TGTGCCAGCTCACCAGTACAGGGGCCGAACACTGAAGCTTTCTTT.

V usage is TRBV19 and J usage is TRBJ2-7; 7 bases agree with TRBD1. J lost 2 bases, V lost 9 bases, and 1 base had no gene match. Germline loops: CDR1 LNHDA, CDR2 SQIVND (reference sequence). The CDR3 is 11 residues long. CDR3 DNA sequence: TGTGCCAGGGGACAGCCCTACGAGCAGTACTTC. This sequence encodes CARGQPYEQYF.

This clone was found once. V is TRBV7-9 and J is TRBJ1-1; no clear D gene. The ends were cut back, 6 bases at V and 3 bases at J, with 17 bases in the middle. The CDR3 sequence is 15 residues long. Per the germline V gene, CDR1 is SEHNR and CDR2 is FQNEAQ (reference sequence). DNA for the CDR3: TGTGCCAGCAGGCGGCAGTCCGGGATCGACACTGAAGCTTTCTTT. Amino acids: CASRRQSGIDTEAFF.

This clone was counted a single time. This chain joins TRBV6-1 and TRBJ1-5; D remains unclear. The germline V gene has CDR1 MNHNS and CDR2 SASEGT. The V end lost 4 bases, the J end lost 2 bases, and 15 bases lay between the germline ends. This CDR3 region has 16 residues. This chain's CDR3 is CASSVVGLHGNQPQHF. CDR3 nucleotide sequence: TGTGCCAGCAGTGTGGTCGGCCTCCACGGCAATCAGCCCCAGCATTTT.

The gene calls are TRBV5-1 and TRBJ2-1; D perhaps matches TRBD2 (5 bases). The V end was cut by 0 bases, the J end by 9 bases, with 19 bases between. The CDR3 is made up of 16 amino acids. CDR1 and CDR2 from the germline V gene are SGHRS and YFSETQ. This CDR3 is CASSLERQATSGEQFF. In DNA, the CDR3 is TGCGCCAGCAGCTTGGAGAGGCAGGCCACCAGCGGTGAGCAGTTCTTC.

DNA of the CDR3: TGTGCCAGCAGCGCTACGGCTCCCACTGAAGCTTTCTTT. Translating gives CASSATAPTEAFF. The gene calls are TRBV5-5 and TRBJ1-1; no definite D call. Between the trimmed V and J ends, which lost 4 bases and 4 bases, there was a span of 11 bases. The length of the CDR3 is 13 residues. Per germline, CDR1 SGHKS and CDR2 YYEKEE (reference sequence). The full variable domain, rest sourced from reference TRBV5-5 and TRBJ1-1, is DAGVTQSPTHLIKTRGQQVTLRCSPISGHKSVSWYQQVLGQGPQFIFQYYEKEERGRGNFPDRFSARQFPNYSSELNVNALLLGDSALYLCASSATAPTEAFFGQGTRLTVV.

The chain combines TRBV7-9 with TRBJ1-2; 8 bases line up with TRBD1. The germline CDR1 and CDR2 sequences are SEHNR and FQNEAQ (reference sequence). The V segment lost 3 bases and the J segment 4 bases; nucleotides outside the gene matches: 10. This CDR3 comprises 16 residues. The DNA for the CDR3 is TGTGCCAGCAGCTTCGCCGGGACAGGCGTTCCCTATGGCTACACCTTC. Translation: CASSFAGTGVPYGYTF.

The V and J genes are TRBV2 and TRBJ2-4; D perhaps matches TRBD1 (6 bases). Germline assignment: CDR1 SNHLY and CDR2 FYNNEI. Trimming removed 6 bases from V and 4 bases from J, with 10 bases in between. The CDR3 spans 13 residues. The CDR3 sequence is CASRTGTKNIQYF. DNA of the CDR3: TGTGCCAGCAGGACAGGAACTAAAAACATTCAGTACTTC.

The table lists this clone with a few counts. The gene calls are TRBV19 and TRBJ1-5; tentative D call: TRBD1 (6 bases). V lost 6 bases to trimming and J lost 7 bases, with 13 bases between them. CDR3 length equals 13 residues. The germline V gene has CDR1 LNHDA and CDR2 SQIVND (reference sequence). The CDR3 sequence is CASSGTTTQPQHF. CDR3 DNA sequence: TGTGCCAGTAGCGGGACAACGACACAGCCCCAGCATTTT.

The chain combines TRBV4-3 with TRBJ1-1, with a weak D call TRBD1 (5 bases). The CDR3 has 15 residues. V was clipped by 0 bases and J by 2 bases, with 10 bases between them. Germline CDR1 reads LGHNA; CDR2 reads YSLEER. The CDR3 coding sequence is TGCGCCAGCAGCCAAGAGTTGGGGGGAAACACTGAAGCTTTCTTT. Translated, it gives CASSQELGGNTEAFF.

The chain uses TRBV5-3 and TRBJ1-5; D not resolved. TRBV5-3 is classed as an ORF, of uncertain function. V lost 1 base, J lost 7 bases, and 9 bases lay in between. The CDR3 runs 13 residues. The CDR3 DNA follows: TGTGCCAGAAGCTTGTTCCAATTCCAGCCCCAGCATTTT. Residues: CARSLFQFQPQHF.

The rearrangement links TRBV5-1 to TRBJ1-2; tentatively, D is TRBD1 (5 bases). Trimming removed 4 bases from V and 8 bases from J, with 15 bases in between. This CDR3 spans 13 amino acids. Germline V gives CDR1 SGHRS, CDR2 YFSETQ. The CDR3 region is CASSEQAGDGYTF. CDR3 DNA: TGCGCCAGCAGCGAACAAGCTGGGGACGGCTACACCTTC.

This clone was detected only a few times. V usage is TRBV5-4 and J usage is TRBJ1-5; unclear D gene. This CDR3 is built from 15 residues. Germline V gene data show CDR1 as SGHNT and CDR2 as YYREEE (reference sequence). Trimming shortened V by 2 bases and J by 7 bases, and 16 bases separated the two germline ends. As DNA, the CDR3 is TGTGCCAGCAGCTTAAGTACGGAGGACGGCCAGCCCCAGCATTTT. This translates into CASSLSTEDGQPQHF.

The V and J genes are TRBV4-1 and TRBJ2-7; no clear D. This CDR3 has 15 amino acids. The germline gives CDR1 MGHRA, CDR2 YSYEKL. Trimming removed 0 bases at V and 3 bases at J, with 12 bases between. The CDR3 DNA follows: TGCGCCAGCAGCCAAGATTCCCAGCCCCTCTACGAGCAGTACTTC. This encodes CASSQDSQPLYEQYF.

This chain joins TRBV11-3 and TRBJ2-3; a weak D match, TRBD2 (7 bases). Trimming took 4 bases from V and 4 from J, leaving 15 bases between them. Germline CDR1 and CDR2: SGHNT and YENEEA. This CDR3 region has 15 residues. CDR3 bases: TGTGCCAGCAGCTCAGGACTAGGGGGAGCAGATACGCAGTATTTT. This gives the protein CASSSGLGGADTQYF.

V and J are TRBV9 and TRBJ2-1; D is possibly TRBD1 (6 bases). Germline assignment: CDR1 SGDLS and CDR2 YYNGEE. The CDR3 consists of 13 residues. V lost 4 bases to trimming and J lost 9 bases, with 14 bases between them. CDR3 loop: CASSPTLQGEQFF. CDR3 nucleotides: TGTGCCAGCAGCCCCACTCTACAGGGTGAGCAGTTCTTC.

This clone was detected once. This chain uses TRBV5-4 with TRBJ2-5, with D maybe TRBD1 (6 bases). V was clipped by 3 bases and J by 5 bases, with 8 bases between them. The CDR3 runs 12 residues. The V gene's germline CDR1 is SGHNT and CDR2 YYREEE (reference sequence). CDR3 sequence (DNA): TGTGCCAGCAGCTCAAGGGGGGAGACCCAGTACTTC. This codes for CASSSRGETQYF.

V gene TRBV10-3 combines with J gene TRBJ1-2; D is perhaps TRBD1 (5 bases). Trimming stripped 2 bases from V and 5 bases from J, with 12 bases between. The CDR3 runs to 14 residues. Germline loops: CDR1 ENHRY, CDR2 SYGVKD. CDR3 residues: CAISEAGEGYGYTF. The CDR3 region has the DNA TGTGCCATCAGTGAGGCGGGGGAGGGGTATGGCTACACCTTC.

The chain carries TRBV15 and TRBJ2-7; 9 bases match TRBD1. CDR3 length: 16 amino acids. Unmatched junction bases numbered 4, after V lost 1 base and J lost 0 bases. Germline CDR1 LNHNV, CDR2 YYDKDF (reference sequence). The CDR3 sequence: CATSRGTGQGSYEQYF. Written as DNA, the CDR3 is TGTGCCACCAGCAGAGGGACGGGACAGGGCTCCTACGAGCAGTACTTC. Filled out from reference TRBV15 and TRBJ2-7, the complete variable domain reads DAMVIQNPRYQVTQFGKPVTLSCSQTLNHNVMYWYQQKSSQAPKLLFHYYDKDFNNEADTPDNFQSRRPNTSFCFLDIRSPGLGDTAMYLCATSRGTGQGSYEQYFGPGTRLTVT.

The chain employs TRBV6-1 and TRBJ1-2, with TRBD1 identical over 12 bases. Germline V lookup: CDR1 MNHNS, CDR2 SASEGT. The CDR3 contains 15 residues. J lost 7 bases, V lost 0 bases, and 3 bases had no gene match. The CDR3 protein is CASSEAGQGAGGYTF. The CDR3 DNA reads TGTGCCAGCAGTGAAGCGGGACAGGGGGCTGGTGGCTACACCTTC.